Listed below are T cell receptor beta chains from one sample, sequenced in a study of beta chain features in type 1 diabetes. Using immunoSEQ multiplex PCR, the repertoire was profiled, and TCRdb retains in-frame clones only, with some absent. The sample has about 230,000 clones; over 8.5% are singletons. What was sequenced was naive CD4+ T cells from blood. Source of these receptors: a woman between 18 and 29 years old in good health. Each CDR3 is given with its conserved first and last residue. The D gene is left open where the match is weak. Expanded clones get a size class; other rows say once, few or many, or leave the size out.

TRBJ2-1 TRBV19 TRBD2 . CASSIGRTSGGNEQFF TGTGCCAGTAGTATAGGAAGGACTAGCGGTGGCAATGAGCAGTTCTTC
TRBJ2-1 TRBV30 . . CAYSLASSYNEQFF TGTGCCTACTCACTAGCCAGCTCCTACAATGAGCAGTTCTTC
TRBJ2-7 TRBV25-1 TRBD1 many CASSATGPYEQYF TGTGCCAGCAGTGCGACAGGGCCCTACGAGCAGTACTTC
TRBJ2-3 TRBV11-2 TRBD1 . CASSSTGTGSDTQYF TGTGCCAGCAGCTCGACCGGGACAGGGTCGGATACGCAGTATTTT
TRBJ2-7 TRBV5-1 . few CASSLDRANNEQYF TGCGCCAGCAGCTTGGACAGGGCAAACAACGAGCAGTACTTC
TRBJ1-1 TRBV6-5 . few CASTEGRLAFF TGTGCCAGCACCGAAGGCAGGTTGGCTTTCTTT
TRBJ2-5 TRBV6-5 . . CASSRGGGVTQYF TGTGCCAGCAGTCGAGGAGGGGGGGTGACCCAGTACTTC
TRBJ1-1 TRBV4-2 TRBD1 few CASSPGTGKTEAFF TGTGCCAGCAGCCCCGGGACAGGGAAGACTGAAGCTTTCTTT
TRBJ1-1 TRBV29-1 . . CSVLRVGAEAFF TGCAGCGTTCTCAGGGTTGGGGCTGAAGCTTTCTTT
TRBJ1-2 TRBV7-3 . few CASSLTGYGYTF TGTGCCAGCAGCTTGACAGGCTATGGCTACACCTTC
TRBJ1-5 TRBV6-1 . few CASSEASGGGNQPQHF TGTGCCAGCAGTGAAGCTTCCGGGGGAGGCAATCAGCCCCAGCATTTT
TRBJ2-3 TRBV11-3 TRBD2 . CASSPTGTSATQYF TGTGCCAGCAGCCCAACCGGGACTAGCGCTACGCAGTATTTT
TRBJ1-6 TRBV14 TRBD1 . CASSPAGGVSPLHF TGTGCCAGCAGCCCGGCAGGGGGTGTTTCACCCCTCCACTTT
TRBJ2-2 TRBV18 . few CASSQTGGELFF TGTGCCAGCTCACAGACAGGCGGGGAGCTGTTTTTT
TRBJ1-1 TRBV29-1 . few CSVEGEGGLTNTEAFF TGCAGCGTCGAAGGGGAGGGGGGGCTTACGAACACTGAAGCTTTCTTT
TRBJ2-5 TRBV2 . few CASGGENQETQYF TGTGCCAGCGGCGGGGAAAACCAAGAGACCCAGTACTTC
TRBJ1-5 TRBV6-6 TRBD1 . CASSPDRGNQPQHF TGTGCCAGCAGCCCCGACAGGGGCAATCAGCCCCAGCATTTT
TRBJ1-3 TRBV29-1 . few CSVDEGNTIYF TGCAGCGTTGATGAGGGAAACACCATATATTTT
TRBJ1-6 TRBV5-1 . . CASSLADGAPFPLHF TGCGCCAGCAGCTTGGCCGACGGAGCTCCCTTCCCCCTCCACTTT
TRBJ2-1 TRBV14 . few CASSLNTGIGGSEQFF TGTGCCAGCAGCCTTAACACAGGAATCGGGGGTAGTGAGCAGTTCTTC
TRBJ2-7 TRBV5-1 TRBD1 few CASSGQGAPYEQYF TGCGCCAGCAGCGGACAGGGGGCTCCCTACGAGCAGTACTTC
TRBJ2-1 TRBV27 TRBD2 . CASSSAGPLASSYNEQFF TGTGCCAGCAGTTCAGCGGGACCGCTAGCAAGCTCCTACAATGAGCAGTTCTTC
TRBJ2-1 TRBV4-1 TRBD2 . CASSHPTSGDNEQFF TGCGCCAGCAGCCACCCGACTAGCGGGGACAATGAGCAGTTCTTC
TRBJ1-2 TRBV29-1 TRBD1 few CSVAGTGDGYTF TGCAGCGTCGCCGGGACAGGGGATGGCTACACCTTC
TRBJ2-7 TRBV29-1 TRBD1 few CSVRTGSEQYF TGCAGCGTTCGGACAGGGAGCGAGCAGTACTTC
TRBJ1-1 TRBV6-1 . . CASGQGTSEAFF TGTGCCAGCGGGCAGGGGACGAGTGAAGCTTTCTTT
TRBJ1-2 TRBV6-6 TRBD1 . CASSLRDRGLEGYTF TGTGCCAGCAGCCTCCGGGACAGGGGGCTCGAAGGCTACACCTTC
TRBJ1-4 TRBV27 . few CASRNPGEKLFF TGTGCCAGCAGAAACCCAGGGGAAAAACTGTTTTTT
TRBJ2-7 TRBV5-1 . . CASSLGATPGTYEQYF TGCGCCAGCAGCTTGGGGGCCACTCCAGGGACCTACGAGCAGTACTTC
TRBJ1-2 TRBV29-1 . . CSVDQGIYGYTF TGCAGCGTTGATCAGGGGATCTATGGCTACACCTTC
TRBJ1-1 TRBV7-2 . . CASSPGPRTIEAFF TGTGCCAGCAGCCCGGGTCCCCGAACTATCGAAGCTTTCTTT
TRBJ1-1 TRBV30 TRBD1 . CAWSSDRPSTAFF TGTGCCTGGAGTTCGGACAGGCCCTCCACGGCTTTCTTT
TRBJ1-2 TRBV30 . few CARGERGYGYTF TGTGCCCGGGGGGAAAGGGGCTATGGCTACACCTTC
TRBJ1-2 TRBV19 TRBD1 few CASSLTGGLPGPDYGYTF TGTGCCAGTAGTTTGACAGGGGGCCTCCCGGGCCCTGACTATGGCTACACCTTC
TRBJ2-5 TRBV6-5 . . CASSYVGGETQYF TGTGCCAGCAGTTACGTAGGGGGAGAGACCCAGTACTTC
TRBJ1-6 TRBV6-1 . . CASRTTGRGNSPLHF TGTGCCAGCAGGACAACAGGGCGAGGTAATTCACCCCTCCACTTT
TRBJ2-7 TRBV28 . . CASSFQGIYEQYF TGTGCCAGCAGTTTTCAGGGAATCTACGAGCAGTACTTC
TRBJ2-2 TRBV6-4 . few CASSRVADTGELFF TGTGCCAGCTCGAGGGTAGCTGACACCGGGGAGCTGTTTTTT
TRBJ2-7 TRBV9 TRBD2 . CASSVEGLAGVLGPTRQYF TGTGCCAGCAGCGTAGAGGGACTAGCGGGAGTCCTCGGTCCTACGAGGCAGTACTTC
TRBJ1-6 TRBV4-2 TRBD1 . CASSLDRAEAPLHF TGTGCCAGCAGCTTGGACAGGGCCGAAGCACCCCTCCACTTT
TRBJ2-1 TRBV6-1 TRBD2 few CASSVRTSGSSYNEQFF TGTGCCAGCAGTGTAAGGACTAGCGGGAGCTCCTACAATGAGCAGTTCTTC
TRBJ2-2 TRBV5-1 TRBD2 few CASSPPGLARELFF TGCGCCAGCAGCCCCCCGGGACTAGCGCGGGAGCTGTTTTTT
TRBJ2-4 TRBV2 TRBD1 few CATQGQGAKNIQYF TGTGCCACCCAGGGACAGGGGGCCAAAAACATTCAGTACTTC
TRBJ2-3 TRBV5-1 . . CASSLGGLSLTDTQYF TGCGCCAGCAGCTTGGGGGGCCTGTCTCTCACAGATACGCAGTATTTT
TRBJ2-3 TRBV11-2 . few CASSLVNTQYF TGTGCCAGCAGCTTAGTTAATACGCAGTATTTT
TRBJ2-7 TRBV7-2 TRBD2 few CASSLASGRGYEQYF TGTGCCAGCAGCTTAGCGAGCGGGAGGGGGTACGAGCAGTACTTC
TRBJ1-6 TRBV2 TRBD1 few CASSRDRGGSSPLHF TGTGCCAGCAGTAGAGACAGGGGCGGTAGTTCACCCCTCCACTTT
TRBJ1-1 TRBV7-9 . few CASNFPGVTEGTEAFF TGTGCCAGCAACTTCCCAGGGGTTACTGAGGGAACTGAAGCTTTCTTT
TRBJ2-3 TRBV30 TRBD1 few CACPPTGSTDTQYF TGTGCCTGCCCGCCGACAGGGAGCACAGATACGCAGTATTTT
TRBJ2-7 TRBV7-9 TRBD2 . CASSPLAAGQYEQYF TGTGCCAGCAGCCCACTAGCGGCGGGCCAATACGAGCAGTACTTC
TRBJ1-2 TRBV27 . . CASSPGLTYGYTF TGTGCCAGCAGCCCCGGACTGACCTATGGCTACACCTTC
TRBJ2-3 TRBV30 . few CAWSVAGFTDTQYF TGTGCCTGGAGTGTTGCGGGATTCACAGATACGCAGTATTTT
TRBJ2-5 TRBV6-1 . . CASSVKRVETQYF TGTGCCAGCAGTGTCAAGAGGGTGGAGACCCAGTACTTC
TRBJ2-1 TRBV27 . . CASSFVGGRNEQFF TGTGCCAGCAGTTTCGTGGGAGGCCGGAATGAGCAGTTCTTC
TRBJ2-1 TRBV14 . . CASSHRYREKHNEQFF TGTGCCAGCAGCCATCGTTACCGCGAAAAGCACAATGAGCAGTTCTTC
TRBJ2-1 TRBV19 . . CASSLSTGRNEQFF TGTGCCAGTAGTCTTTCGACAGGTAGGAATGAGCAGTTCTTC
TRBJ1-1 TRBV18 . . CASSPQGDTEAFF TGTGCCAGCTCACCACAGGGAGATACTGAAGCTTTCTTT
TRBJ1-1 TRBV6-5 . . CASRTTERVFTEAFF TGTGCCAGCAGGACCACAGAGAGGGTGTTCACTGAAGCTTTCTTT
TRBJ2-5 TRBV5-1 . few CASSFRGETQYF TGCGCCAGCAGCTTTAGGGGTGAGACCCAGTACTTC
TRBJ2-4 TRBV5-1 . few CASSSGLAKNIQYF TGCGCCAGCAGCTCGGGACTAGCCAAAAACATTCAGTACTTC